A single sample is the source of the 14 T cell receptor beta chains below, sequenced in a study of blood T cell repertoires in COVID-19. The data were produced by immunoSEQ multiplex PCR, yet TCRdb's version contains in-frame clones alone and is incomplete. The sample lists 58,000 or so clones; about 85% were seen once. Source material: peripheral blood. Receptors were obtained from a woman aged 70 to 79 with active COVID-19.

The V call is TRBV19, the J call TRBJ2-2; the D gene is possibly TRBD2 (6 bases). Per germline, CDR1 LNHDA and CDR2 SQIVND (reference sequence). The germline V and J ends were trimmed by 9 bases and 6 bases, with 20 bases remaining between them. CDR3 size: 15 residues. The CDR3 sequence: CASTPGPTRAGELFF. CDR3 DNA sequence: TGTGCCAGCACCCCCGGCCCGACTAGGGCCGGGGAGCTGTTTTTT.

The V and J genes are TRBV4-1 and TRBJ2-3; D call uncertain. This CDR3 has 15 amino acids. Germline-derived CDR1 and CDR2 are MGHRA and YSYEKL. Deletions cut 2 bases from V and 1 base from J, with 10 bases between. CDR3 in amino acids: CASSQLGLRTDTQYF. DNA for the CDR3: TGCGCCAGCAGCCAACTTGGGCTACGCACAGATACGCAGTATTTT.

The V and J genes are TRBV9 and TRBJ2-7; D unresolved. Germline V gene sequence: CDR1 SGDLS, CDR2 YYNGEE. V was clipped by 2 bases and J by 2 bases, with 14 bases between them. CDR3 length: 15 amino acids. CDR3 sequence (DNA): TGTGCCAGCAGCGTTAATTACAATCAGGCCTACGAGCAGTACTTC. Its protein is CASSVNYNQAYEQYF.

This chain links TRBV18 with TRBJ1-1, with unresolved D. The ends were cut back, 5 bases at V and 7 bases at J, with 17 bases in the middle. Germline V gene sequence: CDR1 KGHSH, CDR2 LQKENI. The CDR3 runs to 14 residues. As DNA, the CDR3 is TGTGCCAGCTCAGACATCCCTAAAGCTGTTGAAGCTTTCTTT. Residues: CASSDIPKAVEAFF.

The chain recombines TRBV5-1 with TRBJ1-2, with D tentatively TRBD1 (5 bases). The V end lost 5 bases, the J end lost 8 bases, and 16 bases lay between the germline ends. Germline V CDR1 and CDR2: SGHRS, YFSETQ. CDR3 size: 13 residues. This chain's CDR3 is CASRSPGTDGYTF. DNA for the CDR3: TGCGCCAGCAGAAGCCCCGGGACTGACGGCTACACCTTC.

The V and J genes are TRBV19 and TRBJ2-3, with TRBD2 identical over 9 bases. This CDR3 is built from 15 residues. After removal of 5 bases from V and 1 base from J, the junction contained 4 bases not matched to a gene. Looked up from germline, CDR1 is LNHDA and CDR2 is SQIVND (reference sequence). CDR3 residues: CASSLQRGGTDTQYF. CDR3 in DNA: TGTGCCAGTAGTCTTCAGCGGGGGGGCACAGATACGCAGTATTTT.

The CDR3 here is CASNLDKSNCDEQFF. For the CDR3, the DNA is TGTGCCAGCAACCTGGACAAGAGCAACTGCGATGAGCAGTTCTTC. The chain uses TRBV25-1 and TRBJ2-1, with D possibly TRBD1 on 5 matching bases. V was trimmed by 7 bases and J by 8 bases, leaving 21 bases between them. The CDR3 covers 15 residues. Germline-derived CDR1 and CDR2 are MGHDK and SYGVNS.

V and J are TRBV18 and TRBJ2-5, with 8 bases identical to TRBD1. This CDR3 comprises 15 residues. The V segment lost 3 bases and the J segment 3 bases; nucleotides outside the gene matches: 6. CDR1 KGHSH and CDR2 LQKENI come from the germline V gene. This CDR3 reads CASSPRDRGKETQYF. For the CDR3, the DNA is TGTGCCAGCTCACCGAGAGACAGGGGTAAAGAGACCCAGTACTTC.

V usage is TRBV5-1 and J usage is TRBJ2-1; 14 bases are a match to TRBD2. Germline values: CDR1 SGHRS, CDR2 YFSETQ. Trimming took 4 bases from V and 1 from J; bases not matched to a gene: 19. The CDR3 is made up of 22 amino acids. CDR3 DNA sequence: TGCGCCAGCAGCCTAGGGGCGGGAGGACTAGCGGGAGGTCTGTTTTCCTACAATGAGCAGTTCTTC. Its protein is CASSLGAGGLAGGLFSYNEQFF. Supplemented by reference TRBV5-1 and TRBJ2-1, the full variable domain reads KAGVTQTPRYLIKTRGQQVTLSCSPISGHRSVSWYQQTPGQGLQFLFEYFSETQRNKGNFPGRFSGRQFSNSRSEMNVSTLELGDSALYLCASSLGAGGLAGGLFSYNEQFFGPGTRLTVL.

This clone was observed once. The V and J genes are TRBV2 and TRBJ2-1; 7 bases fit TRBD1. There are 13 residues in the CDR3. CDR1 is SNHLY and CDR2 is FYNNEI in the germline V gene. Unmatched junction bases numbered 2, after V lost 3 bases and J lost 6 bases. The DNA of the CDR3 is TGTGCCAGCAGTGACGCAGGGGGCAATGAGCAGTTCTTC. Translated: CASSDAGGNEQFF. Full variable domain (rest looked up from reference TRBV2 and TRBJ2-1): EPEVTQTPSHQVTQMGQEVILRCVPISNHLYFYWYRQILGQKVEFLVSFYNNEISEKSEIFDDQFSVERPDGSNFTLKIRSTKLEDSAMYFCASSDAGGNEQFFGPGTRLTVL.

This clone was observed once. The identical CDR3 is also encoded by other nucleotide sequences in the sample. The J gene is TRBJ2-5, the V gene TRBV5-1; D perhaps matches TRBD2 (6 bases). CDR1 SGHRS and CDR2 YFSETQ come from the germline V gene. The CDR3 has 14 residues. Trimming pared 4 bases from V and 1 base from J, leaving 11 bases between. In DNA, the CDR3 is TGCGCCAGCAGCCCGACTAGGGGCCAAGAGACCCAGTACTTC. Amino acid sequence: CASSPTRGQETQYF. Supplemented by reference TRBV5-1 and TRBJ2-5, the full variable domain reads KAGVTQTPRYLIKTRGQQVTLSCSPISGHRSVSWYQQTPGQGLQFLFEYFSETQRNKGNFPGRFSGRQFSNSRSEMNVSTLELGDSALYLCASSPTRGQETQYFGPGTRLLVL.

The chain links TRBV19 to TRBJ1-5; 9 nucleotides match TRBD1. Trimming took 6 bases from V and 6 from J; bases not matched to a gene: 12. The CDR3 runs 16 residues. Germline V lookup: CDR1 LNHDA, CDR2 SQIVND (reference sequence). This CDR3 is CASRDRGRSSVQPQHF. The CDR3 DNA reads TGTGCCAGTAGGGACAGGGGCCGTTCATCGGTTCAGCCCCAGCATTTT.

The V call is TRBV24-1, the J call TRBJ1-5; 8 nucleotides agree with TRBD1. V lost 6 bases, J lost 4 bases, and 7 bases stayed unmatched. CDR3 size: 15 residues. Germline V gene sequence: CDR1 KGHDR, CDR2 SFDVKD. The CDR3 DNA reads as TGTGCCACCAGTCCAGTTGGGACAGGAAATCAGCCCCAGCATTTT. It translates to CATSPVGTGNQPQHF.

V usage is TRBV4-1 and J usage is TRBJ1-1; no reliable D call. V was pared by 0 bases and J by 1 base, with 9 bases between. The CDR3 covers 15 residues. Germline loops: CDR1 MGHRA, CDR2 YSYEKL. The CDR3 sequence: CASSQDLAGNTEAFF. The CDR3 nucleotides read TGCGCCAGCAGCCAAGATTTGGCAGGGAACACTGAAGCTTTCTTT.